This TCR beta chain derives from a study of blood T cell repertoires in COVID-19 (dated by TCRdb to 2018 to 2021). Some background on the complete study: Samples covering the acute and convalescent phases of COVID-19 were provided by collaborators in the United States, Italy and Spain. The material from the prospective study consisted of cDNA or gDNA derived from T cells, B-cell-depleted T cells, or PBMCs. Deeply sampled blood TCRbeta repertoires from subjects exposed to, actively infected with, or recovered from COVID-19 were included in the dataset. The repertoires were made available in a free public database intended to serve as a resource for research on the immune response to SARS-CoV-2. Samples were obtained from the ongoing ImmuneRACE study (first 160 participants) and from approximately 1,200 subjects provided by 6 global collaborators. The sample metadata nearly always contained a de-identified subject ID, COVID-19 status, age in years and sex. HLA class I and class II types, where available, came from metadata supplied by the sample provider rather than from assay-based typing. Study-wide findings and limitations: The amount of clinical and demographic metadata varied by source and participant and was provided uncurated.

TCRbeta CDR3 regions were amplified from genomic DNA using the immunoSEQ Assay, a bias-controlled multiplex PCR. Per the original workflow: The number of nucleated cells in each sample was estimated from the amplification of reference gene primers within the assay. Sequence reads were collapsed and filtered to measure the absolute abundance of every unique TCRbeta CDR3 rearrangement. For each sample, productive Simpson clonality was calculated as the square root of Simpson's diversity index across productive rearrangements. TCRdb's version of the immuneACCESS table is confined to in-frame rearrangements and falls short of the full clone set. An unresolved V gene accounts for under half of the shortfall where checked; the remainder is of unknown origin. V, J and clone size reflect that table, while D and trimming were determined from the DNA. For this sample the table gives about 350,000 clones, of which 70% to 90% were detected only once. Under 8.5% of the sample is taken by the ten largest.

One collaborating source in Seattle enrolled patients while the patients were actively infected and followed the patients over time throughout the course of disease. Each collaborating institution followed its own protocols to collect whole blood in K2EDTA tubes. Collaborator samples were shipped for TCRbeta analysis as frozen whole blood, isolated PBMCs, or DNA extracted from either sample type. CDR1 is given as SGHKS and CDR2 as YYEKEE, both from the germline V gene (reference sequence). The CDR3 sequence holds 19 residues, the cysteine and phenylalanine included. The DNA shown is the 57-base CDR3, in frame from base 1. Trimmed from V: 4 bases; trimmed from J: 2 bases; junction bases lacking a gene match: 15. Notes on this clone: This clone's antigen is unknown. Base-call qualities are not available, and no considerably larger clone is one nucleotide away.

The rearrangement joined TRBV5-5 to TRBJ1-4, with 9 bases aligning to TRBD1. Specimen: peripheral blood. The receptor was derived from a woman aged 55-70 years with COVID-19, enrolled during active disease. The CDR3 amino acid sequence is: CASSRSIAGQGRTNEKLFF. Read as DNA, the sequence is TGTGCCAGCAGCCGGTCAATTGCGGGACAGGGTAGGACTAATGAAAAACTGTTTTTT.